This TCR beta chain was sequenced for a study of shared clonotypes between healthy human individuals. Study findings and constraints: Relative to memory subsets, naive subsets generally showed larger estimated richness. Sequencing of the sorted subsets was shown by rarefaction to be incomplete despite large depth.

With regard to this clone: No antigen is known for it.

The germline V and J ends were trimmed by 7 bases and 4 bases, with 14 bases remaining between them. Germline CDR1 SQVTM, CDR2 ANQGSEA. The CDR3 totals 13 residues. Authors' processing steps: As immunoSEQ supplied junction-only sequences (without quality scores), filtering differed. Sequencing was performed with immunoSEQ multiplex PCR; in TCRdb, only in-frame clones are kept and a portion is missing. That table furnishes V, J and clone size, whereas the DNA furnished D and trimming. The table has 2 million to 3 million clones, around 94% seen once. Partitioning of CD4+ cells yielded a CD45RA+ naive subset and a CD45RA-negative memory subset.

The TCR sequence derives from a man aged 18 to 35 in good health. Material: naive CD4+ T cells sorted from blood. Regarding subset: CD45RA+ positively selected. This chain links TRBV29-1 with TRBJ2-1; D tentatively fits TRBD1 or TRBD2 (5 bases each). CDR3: CSGDVTEYNEQFF. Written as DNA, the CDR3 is TGCAGCGGGGACGTGACAGAATACAATGAGCAGTTCTTC.